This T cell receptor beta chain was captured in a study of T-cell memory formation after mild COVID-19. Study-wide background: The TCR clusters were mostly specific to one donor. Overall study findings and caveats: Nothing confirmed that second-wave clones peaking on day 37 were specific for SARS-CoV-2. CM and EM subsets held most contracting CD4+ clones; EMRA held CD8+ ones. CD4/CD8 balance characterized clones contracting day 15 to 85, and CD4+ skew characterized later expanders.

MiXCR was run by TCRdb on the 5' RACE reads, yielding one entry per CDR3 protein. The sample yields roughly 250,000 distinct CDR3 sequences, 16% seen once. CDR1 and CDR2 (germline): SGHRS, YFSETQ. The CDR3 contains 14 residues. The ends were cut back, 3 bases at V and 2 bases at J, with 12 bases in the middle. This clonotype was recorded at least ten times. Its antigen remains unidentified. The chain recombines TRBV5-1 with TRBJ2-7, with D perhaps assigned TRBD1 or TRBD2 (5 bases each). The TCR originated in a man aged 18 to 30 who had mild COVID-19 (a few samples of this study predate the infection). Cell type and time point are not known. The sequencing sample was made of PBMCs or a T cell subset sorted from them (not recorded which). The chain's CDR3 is CASSYPGQTYEQYV. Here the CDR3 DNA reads TGCGCCAGCAGCTACCCGGGGCAGACCTACGAGCAGTACGTC.